What follows are 32 T cell receptor beta chains derived from one specimen sequenced in a study of graft-versus-host responses after intestinal transplantation. These receptors have no identified antigens. TCRdb's table, derived via immunoSEQ multiplex PCR, lists solely in-frame clones and lacks some. Of around 99,000 clones in the sample, about 91% were seen once. The sample consisted of unstimulated CD4+ T cells sorted from spleen or lymph node cells, taken before transplant. The receptors were gathered from a human donor who was the organ donor for an intestinal transplant.

This clone was detected only a few times. The chain has TRBV5-1 and TRBJ2-5, with D hard to call. CDR3 length equals 14 residues. Per germline, CDR1 SGHRS and CDR2 YFSETQ. V was clipped by 1 base and J by 5 bases, with 12 bases between them. The CDR3 sequence is CASSLYRLGETQYF. The CDR3 nucleotides are TGCGCCAGCAGCTTGTACCGCTTAGGGGAGACCCAGTACTTC.

The chain uses TRBV29-1 and TRBJ1-3; D may be TRBD1 (5 bases). V lost 4 bases, J lost 1 base, and 11 bases lay in between. The germline gives CDR1 SQVTM, CDR2 ANQGSEA. This CDR3 has 14 amino acids. Here the CDR3 reads CSVGQGPSGNTIYF. DNA of the CDR3: TGCAGCGTTGGGCAGGGCCCTTCTGGAAACACCATATATTTT.

V is TRBV2 and J is TRBJ1-1, with D possibly TRBD1 on 6 matching bases. CDR3 size: 14 residues. Trimming took off 2 bases at V and 1 base at J, with 8 bases between the two ends. Germline CDR1 SNHLY, CDR2 FYNNEI. The CDR3 protein is CASSETGANTEAFF. The CDR3 bases are TGTGCCAGCAGTGAAACGGGGGCGAACACTGAAGCTTTCTTT.

This clone was found a few times. The rearrangement links TRBV6-1 to TRBJ1-3; D call uncertain. V shed 10 bases and J shed 0 bases, with 13 bases lying between them. The germline CDR1 and CDR2 sequences are MNHNS and SASEGT. This CDR3 has 14 amino acids. CDR3 sequence: CATEDGSSGNTIYF. CDR3 in DNA: TGTGCCACCGAAGACGGCAGCTCTGGAAACACCATATATTTT.

The genes are TRBV25-1 and TRBJ1-1, with D possibly TRBD1 on 6 matching bases. The CDR3 contains 13 residues. Trimming shortened V by 6 bases and J by 1 base, and 9 bases separated the two germline ends. The V gene's germline CDR1 is MGHDK and CDR2 SYGVNS. The CDR3 loop is CASSKTGNTEAFF. The CDR3 DNA reads TGTGCCAGCAGCAAGACAGGGAACACTGAAGCTTTCTTT.

The rearrangement joins TRBV29-1 to TRBJ2-3; 10 bases line up with TRBD2. V shed 8 bases, J shed 4 bases, and the junction held 9 bases outside the gene matches. Per germline, CDR1 SQVTM and CDR2 ANQGSEA. There are 14 residues in the CDR3. As DNA, the CDR3 is TGCAGCCCCACGGGGCTAGCGGGGGCAGATACGCAGTATTTT. As protein: CSPTGLAGADTQYF.

CDR3 in amino acids: CASSDATGGKNGYTF. As DNA, the CDR3 is TGTGCCAGCAGTGATGCTACAGGGGGCAAGAATGGCTACACCTTC. The chain employs TRBV6-1 and TRBJ1-2; 9 bases match TRBD1. Trimming removed 3 bases from V and 6 bases from J; junction bases left unmatched: 8. Germline V lookup: CDR1 MNHNS, CDR2 SASEGT. The CDR3 is 15 residues long.

This clone was counted between two and nine times. The V gene is TRBV5-1, the J gene TRBJ2-3; D not resolved. Trimming took off 0 bases at V and 4 bases at J, with 15 bases between the two ends. Per germline, CDR1 SGHRS and CDR2 YFSETQ. The CDR3 runs to 16 residues. The CDR3 bases are TGCGCCAGCAGCTTGGGACAAGTCAATCGGGCAGATACGCAGTATTTT. It codes for CASSLGQVNRADTQYF.

For the CDR3, the DNA is TGTGCCAGCAGTGGCCTGGTGGCAGATACGCAGTATTTT. It is translated as CASSGLVADTQYF. The rearrangement uses TRBV28 and TRBJ2-3; D not resolved. Trimming left V 5 bases short and J 4 bases short, with 10 bases between. Germline values: CDR1 MDHEN, CDR2 SYDVKM. The CDR3 extends over 13 amino acids.

This clone was observed a single time. The chain couples TRBV29-1 to TRBJ2-5; D is perhaps TRBD2 (5 bases). V was pared by 5 bases and J by 5 bases, with 12 bases between. CDR3 length: 12 residues. Germline assignment: CDR1 SQVTM and CDR2 ANQGSEA. CDR3: CSVRLRGETQYF. The CDR3 DNA reads TGCAGCGTTCGGTTGAGAGGGGAGACCCAGTACTTC.

The rearrangement joins TRBV19 to TRBJ2-7; possible D gene TRBD1, 5 bases. Looked up from germline, CDR1 is LNHDA and CDR2 is SQIVND (reference sequence). The CDR3 totals 13 residues. Trimming removed 3 bases from V and 3 bases from J, with 9 bases in between. The CDR3 loop reads CASSIGHLYEQYF. The CDR3 DNA is TGTGCCAGTAGTATTGGACATCTCTACGAGCAGTACTTC.

This clone is a singleton in its sample. V is TRBV19 and J is TRBJ1-1, with D unclear. Trimming removed 3 bases at V and 2 bases at J, with 16 bases between. The CDR3 is made up of 16 amino acids. Germline assignment: CDR1 LNHDA and CDR2 SQIVND (reference sequence). Here the CDR3 reads CASSMKVPGGNTEAFF. CDR3 DNA sequence: TGTGCCAGTAGTATGAAAGTGCCAGGAGGAAACACTGAAGCTTTCTTT.

The chain uses TRBV29-1 and TRBJ2-3; TRBD2 matches at 15 bases. The germline V gene encodes CDR1 SQVTM and CDR2 ANQGSEA. The ends lost 7 bases at V and 5 bases at J; junction bases unmatched: 4. This CDR3 comprises 14 residues. CDR3 loop: CSARTSGGEDTQYF. CDR3 bases: TGCAGCGCTCGGACTAGCGGGGGGGAAGATACGCAGTATTTT.

This clone showed up just a few times. This chain links TRBV7-2 with TRBJ1-5, with TRBD1 as a possible D gene (5 bases). Germline assignment: CDR1 SGHTA and CDR2 FQGNSA. The CDR3 is made up of 15 amino acids. V was clipped by 1 base and J by 11 bases, with 18 bases between them. CDR3 nucleotide sequence: TGTGCCAGCAGCTTAGGATCGGGAGGGGCCCTGGCCCAGCATTTT. This codes for CASSLGSGGALAQHF.

The J gene is TRBJ1-1, the V gene TRBV29-1; D is possibly TRBD1 (6 bases). CDR3 length equals 14 residues. The germline CDR1 and CDR2 sequences are SQVTM and ANQGSEA. V lost 6 bases and J 4 bases, leaving 18 bases between the germline ends. CDR3 region: CSVAQGFAVTEAFF. As DNA, the CDR3 is TGCAGCGTGGCTCAGGGGTTTGCGGTCACTGAAGCTTTCTTT.

The V and J genes are TRBV18 and TRBJ2-7; TRBD2 matches at 10 bases. The V gene's germline CDR1 is KGHSH and CDR2 LQKENI. Trimming cost V 5 bases and J 6 bases; bases outside gene matches: 7. CDR3 length equals 14 residues. The CDR3 loop is CASSGASGSVEQYF. DNA for the CDR3: TGTGCCAGCTCAGGGGCTAGCGGGAGTGTCGAGCAGTACTTC.

This chain uses TRBV27 with TRBJ2-5; D gene ambiguous. There are 14 residues in the CDR3. Between the trimmed V and J ends, which lost 5 bases and 9 bases, there was a span of 19 bases. Germline V gene lookup returns CDR1 MNHEY and CDR2 SMNVEV (reference sequence). The CDR3 nucleotides read TGTGCCAGCAGTGCCCTCAGCTCTTTGGTGGCCCAGTACTTC. Protein: CASSALSSLVAQYF.

V and J are TRBV7-2 and TRBJ1-2, with 11 positions matching TRBD1. V lost 4 bases, J lost 2 bases, and 3 bases stayed unmatched. The CDR3 runs to 15 residues. Germline loops: CDR1 SGHTA, CDR2 FQGNSA. This chain's CDR3 is CASSSWDRGNYGYTF. In DNA form, the CDR3 reads TGTGCCAGCAGCTCCTGGGACAGGGGGAACTATGGCTACACCTTC.

V gene TRBV4-2 combines with J gene TRBJ2-4, with 12 bases fitting TRBD2. V trimming: 1 base; J trimming: 5 bases; junction bases outside the gene matches: 6. CDR3 size: 17 residues. Germline V lookup: CDR1 LGHNA, CDR2 YNFKEQ. The DNA for the CDR3 is TGTGCCAGCAGCCAAGGTAGGACTAGCGGGGCCGAAAACATTCAGTACTTC. This codes for CASSQGRTSGAENIQYF.

Details on this clone: Distinct nucleotide sequences in the sample also encode this CDR3. V gene TRBV6-1 combines with J gene TRBJ2-7; D may be TRBD1 or TRBD2 (5 bases each). This CDR3 is built from 12 residues. Germline assignment: CDR1 MNHNS and CDR2 SASEGT. Deletions cut 6 bases from V and 0 bases from J, with 6 bases between. CDR3 bases: TGTGCCAGCAGGGGGGACTCCTACGAGCAGTACTTC. Amino acids: CASRGDSYEQYF.

This clone was seen just once. V and J are TRBV6-5 and TRBJ2-7, with D possibly matching TRBD1 (6 bases). The V end lost 7 bases, the J end lost 1 base, and 14 bases lay between the germline ends. The V gene's germline CDR1 is MNHEY and CDR2 SVGAGI. The CDR3 sequence is 14 residues long. The CDR3 loop is CASTPIGQSYEQYF. CDR3 bases: TGTGCCAGCACCCCAATAGGACAGTCCTACGAGCAGTACTTC.

The gene calls are TRBV11-2 and TRBJ2-3; no definite D call. V lost 6 bases, J lost 2 bases, and 3 bases lay in between. CDR3 length equals 11 residues. Germline V gene sequence: CDR1 SGHAT, CDR2 FQNNGV. The CDR3 bases are TGTGCCAGCAGAGTCACAGATACGCAGTATTTT. This translates into CASRVTDTQYF.

This clone was seen once. The chain links TRBV28 to TRBJ2-3; D perhaps matches TRBD1 (5 bases). This CDR3 is 12 amino acids long. V lost 6 bases and J lost 9, with 13 bases in between. Germline CDR1 MDHEN, CDR2 SYDVKM. CDR3 amino acids: CASRRTGPTQYF. The CDR3 DNA reads as TGTGCCAGCAGGCGAACAGGTCCGACGCAGTATTTT.

The V gene is TRBV5-1, the J gene TRBJ2-2; TRBD2 matches at 7 bases. The CDR3 runs 16 residues. The ends lost 4 bases at V and 0 bases at J; junction bases unmatched: 6. CDR1 and CDR2 (germline): SGHRS, YFSETQ. The CDR3 here is CASSPSAGTNTGELFF. CDR3 coding DNA: TGCGCCAGCAGCCCATCAGCGGGAACGAACACCGGGGAGCTGTTTTTT.

The chain couples TRBV11-3 to TRBJ2-3, with 8 bases matching TRBD1. The germline V gene has CDR1 SGHNT and CDR2 YENEEA. This CDR3 is 15 amino acids long. After removal of 4 bases from V and 6 bases from J, the junction contained 9 bases not matched to a gene. As DNA, the CDR3 is TGTGCCAGCAGCTCCGGACAGGGCGAACGGGATACGCAGTATTTT. This codes for CASSSGQGERDTQYF.

This sequence joins TRBV5-1 and TRBJ1-1; D gene uncertain. The CDR3 consists of 13 residues. V was clipped by 4 bases and J by 2 bases, with 9 bases between them. The germline gives CDR1 SGHRS, CDR2 YFSETQ. The chain's CDR3 is CASSPTDNTEAFF. In nucleotides, the CDR3 is TGCGCCAGCAGCCCTACAGATAACACTGAAGCTTTCTTT.

This clone showed up just once. The chain joins TRBV11-2 to TRBJ1-1; D might be TRBD1 (6 bases). The germline V and J ends were trimmed by 5 bases and 4 bases, with 14 bases remaining between them. The CDR3 runs 14 residues. The germline gives CDR1 SGHAT, CDR2 FQNNGV. DNA of the CDR3: TGTGCCAGCAGCCCAGCGAGAGGGGGCACTGAAGCTTTCTTT. It encodes CASSPARGGTEAFF.

This sequence joins TRBV5-1 and TRBJ2-7, with 9 positions matching TRBD2. The CDR3 is 17 amino acids. J was trimmed by 0 bases and V by 0 bases; bases with no gene match: 7. Looked up from germline, CDR1 is SGHRS and CDR2 is YFSETQ. The CDR3 coding sequence is TGCGCCAGCAGCTTGGAGTATAGCGGGGGAAGCTCCTACGAGCAGTACTTC. Translated: CASSLEYSGGSSYEQYF. The variable domain in full, completed from reference TRBV5-1 and TRBJ2-7, reads KAGVTQTPRYLIKTRGQQVTLSCSPISGHRSVSWYQQTPGQGLQFLFEYFSETQRNKGNFPGRFSGRQFSNSRSEMNVSTLELGDSALYLCASSLEYSGGSSYEQYFGPGTRLTVT.

In regard to this clone: One junction end disagrees with the germline gene, perhaps due to a read error. V gene TRBV2 combines with J gene TRBJ2-1, with D uncertain. This CDR3 has 14 residues. Germline V CDR1 and CDR2: SNHLY, FYNNEI. CDR3 amino acids: CASSETPFDNERFF. The DNA for the CDR3 is TGTGCCAGCAGTGAAACGCCGTTCGACAATGAGCGGTTCTTC.

The chain uses TRBV19 and TRBJ1-1; D is possibly TRBD1 (6 bases). CDR3 length: 16 residues. V dropped 1 base and J dropped 1 base, with 13 bases sitting between them. The V gene's germline CDR1 is LNHDA and CDR2 SQIVND (reference sequence). The CDR3 loop is CASSIVGGQRNTEAFF. CDR3 bases: TGTGCCAGTAGTATAGTAGGAGGACAGAGGAACACTGAAGCTTTCTTT.

The chain has TRBV18 and TRBJ2-7, with TRBD1 identical over 8 bases. The CDR3 runs 15 residues. V lost 1 base to trimming and J lost 1 base; unmatched junction nucleotides: 3. CDR1 is KGHSH, CDR2 LQKENI, per germline. CDR3 sequence: CASSPLGQASYEQYF. The CDR3 DNA sequence: TGTGCCAGCTCACCACTGGGACAGGCGTCCTACGAGCAGTACTTC.

This chain links TRBV10-2 with TRBJ1-5; D is ambiguous. V was shortened by 7 bases and J by 2 bases, with 9 bases between the two germline ends. The germline V gene has CDR1 WSHSY and CDR2 SAAADI. The CDR3 consists of 13 residues. CDR3 residues: CASKEGGNQPQHF. CDR3 sequence (DNA): TGCGCCAGCAAGGAGGGTGGCAATCAGCCCCAGCATTTT.